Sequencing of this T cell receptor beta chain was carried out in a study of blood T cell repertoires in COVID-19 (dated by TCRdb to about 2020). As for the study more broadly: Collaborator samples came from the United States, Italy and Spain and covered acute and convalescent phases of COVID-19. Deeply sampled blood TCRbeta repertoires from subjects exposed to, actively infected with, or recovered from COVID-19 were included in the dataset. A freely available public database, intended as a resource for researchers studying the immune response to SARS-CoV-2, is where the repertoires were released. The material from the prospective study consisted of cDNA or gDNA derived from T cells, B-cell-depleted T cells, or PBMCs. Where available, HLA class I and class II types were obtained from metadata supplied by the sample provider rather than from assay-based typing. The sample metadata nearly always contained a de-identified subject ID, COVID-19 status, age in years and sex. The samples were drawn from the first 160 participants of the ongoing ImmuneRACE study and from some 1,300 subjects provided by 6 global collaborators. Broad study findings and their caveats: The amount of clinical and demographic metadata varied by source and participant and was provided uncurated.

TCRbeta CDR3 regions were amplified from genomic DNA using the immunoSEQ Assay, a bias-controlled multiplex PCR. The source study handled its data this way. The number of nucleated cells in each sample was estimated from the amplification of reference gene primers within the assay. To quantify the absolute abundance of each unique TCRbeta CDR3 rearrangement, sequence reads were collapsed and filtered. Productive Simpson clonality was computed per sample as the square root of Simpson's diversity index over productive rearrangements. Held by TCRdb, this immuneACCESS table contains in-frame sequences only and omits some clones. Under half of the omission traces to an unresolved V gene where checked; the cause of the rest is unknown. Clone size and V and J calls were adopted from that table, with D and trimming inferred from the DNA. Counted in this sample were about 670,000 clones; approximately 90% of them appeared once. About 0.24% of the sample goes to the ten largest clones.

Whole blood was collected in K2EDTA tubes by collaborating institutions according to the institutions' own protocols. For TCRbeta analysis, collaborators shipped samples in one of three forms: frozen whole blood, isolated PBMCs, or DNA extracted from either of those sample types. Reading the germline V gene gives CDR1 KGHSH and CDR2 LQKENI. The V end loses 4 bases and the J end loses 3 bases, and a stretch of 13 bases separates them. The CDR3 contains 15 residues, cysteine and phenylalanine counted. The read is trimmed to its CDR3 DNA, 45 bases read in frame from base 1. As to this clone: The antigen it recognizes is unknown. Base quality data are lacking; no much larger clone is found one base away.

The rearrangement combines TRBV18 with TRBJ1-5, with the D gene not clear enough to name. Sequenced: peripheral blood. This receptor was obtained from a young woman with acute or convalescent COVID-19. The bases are TGTGCCAGCTCACAAACCCAGGCTCTCAATCAGCCCCAGCATTTT. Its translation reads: CASSQTQALNQPQHF.